This T cell receptor (beta chain) is from a study of memory CD4+ T cells and cytomegalovirus serostatus. Study-wide context: Healthy Belgian adult donors included several CMV-positive and 24 CMV-negative people.

The sort gate was single viable CD3+CD4+CD8-CD45RO+ cells for memory CD4+ T cells. Clones were sequenced by immunoSEQ multiplex PCR, and TCRdb holds only the in-frame ones, with some missing. Altogether about 42,000 clones are present, 65% to 85% being singletons, with the ten largest covering approximately 0.54%. Study-wide results and caveats: The CMV-associated TCR signature appears largely within the CD4+ memory repertoire. CD4+ memory repertoires contained 67 of 164 reported CMV TCRbeta sequences.

As concerns this clone: Antigen: not known.

CDR1 SGHNT and CDR2 YYREEE come from the germline V gene (reference sequence). J was trimmed by 8 bases and V by 4 bases; bases with no gene match: 3. This CDR3 is built from 12 residues. The origin of this receptor is an adult in good health and CMV-seronegative. The V and J genes are TRBV5-4 and TRBJ2-1; 7 nucleotides agree with TRBD1. Specimen: memory CD4+ T cells from blood. In nucleotides, the CDR3 is TGTGCCAGCAGCAGTACAGGGGATGAGCAGTTCTTC. Its protein is CASSSTGDEQFF.